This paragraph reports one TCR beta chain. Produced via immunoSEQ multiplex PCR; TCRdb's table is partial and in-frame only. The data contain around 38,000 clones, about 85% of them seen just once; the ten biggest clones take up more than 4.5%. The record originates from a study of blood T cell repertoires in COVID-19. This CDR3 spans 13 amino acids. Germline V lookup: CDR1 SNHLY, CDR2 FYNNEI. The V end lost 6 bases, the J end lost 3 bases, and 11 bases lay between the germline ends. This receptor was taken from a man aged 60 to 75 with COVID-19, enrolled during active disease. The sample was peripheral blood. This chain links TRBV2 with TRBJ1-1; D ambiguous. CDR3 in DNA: TGTGCCAGCAGGGCACAGCGGGACACTGAAGCTTTCTTT. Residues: CASRAQRDTEAFF.